Listed here is a single T cell receptor beta chain. The study counted Cohort 3 donors as recovered given two negative PCRs, clearance, or symptom resolution. This sample was taken from a study of blood T cell repertoires in COVID-19. Study-wide context: PBMCs, B-cell-depleted T cells, or T cells were the source of the cDNA or gDNA that made up the material.

Only in-frame clones appear in the TCRdb table, and some are missing; sequencing was by immunoSEQ multiplex PCR. The table has about 390,000 clones, about 86% seen once. The V and J ends lost 5 bases and 2 bases, in that order; junction bases with no gene match: 10. Per germline, CDR1 SQVTM and CDR2 ANQGSEA. The length of the CDR3 is 15 residues. This sequence was found in a woman aged 45-59 years who had recovered from COVID-19. V and J are TRBV29-1 and TRBJ2-3; TRBD2 matches at 7 bases. Sample: PBMCs or T cells enriched from blood (not recorded which). The CDR3 loop is CSVYRDYPITDTQYF. The CDR3 nucleotides are TGCAGCGTTTACCGGGACTACCCCATCACAGATACGCAGTATTTT.